This TCR beta chain was obtained from a study of T cell repertoires in ileal Crohn's disease. Overall study context: From the resection specimen's proximal margin, biopsies were taken as MI.

Study results and caveats: Active smokers at surgery had more clonal expansions than non-smokers. Mucosal expansions were suggested to be mainly CD8 T cells. Clonality above 26.8% at surgery always came with endoscopic recurrence.

As for time point: proximal margin of the surgical specimen (macroscopically non-inflamed). Worth noting for this clone: Its specificity is unknown.

CDR1 and CDR2 (germline): LNHDA, SQIVND (reference sequence). Trimming cost V 5 bases and J 0 bases, with 16 bases left between them. The CDR3 is 16 amino acids. Some clones are missing from TCRdb's copy, which holds only in-frame ones; the method was immunoSEQ multiplex PCR. Of roughly 4,300 clones in the sample, 72% are singletons; the top ten hold 9%. The sequence was obtained from an adult with Crohn's disease. Input material: ileal tissue. The chain recombines TRBV19 with TRBJ1-2; D perhaps matches TRBD1 (5 bases). The CDR3 coding sequence is TGTGCCAGTAGTCGGGTCGGGGACTCTACTAACTATGGCTACACCTTC. Translating gives CASSRVGDSTNYGYTF.